This T cell receptor (beta chain) is from a study of T cells expressing NK-cell markers. Study information: The TCR beta repertoires were obtained from sorted CD3+CD56+NKG2C+, CD3+CD56+NKG2C- and CD3+CD56-NKG2C+ T cells. Study-level findings and limits: Whether expanded NKG2C-expressing T cell clones recognize HCMV is unknown. About 1.0-8% of CD8+ T cells in over 5 donors belonged to dominant NKG2C+ clonotypes. A handful of donors likewise had their CD3+CD56-NKG2C+ fraction led by these clonotypes.

Of note for this clonotype: Its target is unknown.

Reanalyzing the 5' RACE reads, TCRdb keeps one entry per CDR3 protein, without DNA. The listing records 300,000 to 500,000 distinct CDR3 sequences. The CDR3 has 16 amino acids. Germline CDR1 SQVTM, CDR2 ANQGSEA. Sequencing was done on a sample of blood T cells: a sorted CD56 or NKG2C T cell subset, CD4+ or CD8+ T cells, or bulk PBMC T cells (not recorded which). The TCR sequence derives from a woman between 45 and 60 years old in good health. The chain is built from TRBV29-1 and TRBJ2-1. This chain's CDR3 is CSVEDLRRSSYNEQFF.